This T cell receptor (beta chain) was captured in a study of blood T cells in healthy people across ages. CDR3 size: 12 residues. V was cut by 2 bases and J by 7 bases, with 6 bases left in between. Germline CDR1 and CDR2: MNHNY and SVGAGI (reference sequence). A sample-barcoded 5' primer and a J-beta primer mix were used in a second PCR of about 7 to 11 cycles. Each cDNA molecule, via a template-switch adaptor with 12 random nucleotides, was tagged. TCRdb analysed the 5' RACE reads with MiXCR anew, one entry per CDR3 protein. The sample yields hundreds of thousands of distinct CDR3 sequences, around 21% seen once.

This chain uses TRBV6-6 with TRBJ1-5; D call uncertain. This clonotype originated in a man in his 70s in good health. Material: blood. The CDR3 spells CASSYGHQPQHF. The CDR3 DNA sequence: TGTGCCAGCAGTTACGGCCACCAGCCCCAGCATTTT.